These 32 T cell receptor beta chains share one sample of origin, sequenced in a study of graft-versus-host responses after intestinal transplantation. Assay: immunoSEQ multiplex PCR; the TCRdb copy retains only in-frame clones and omits some. The sample shows around 25,000 clones, under 45% of them seen only once. Material: alloreactive CD4+ T cells from a mixed lymphocyte reaction culture, obtained before intestinal transplant. Subset of the sample: CFSE-low proliferating T cells sorted from approximately 6-day pre-transplant mixed lymphocyte reaction (GvH or HvG direction). All receptors derive from a human patient who received an intestinal transplant.

The chain carries TRBV7-2 and TRBJ2-3; the D gene is possibly TRBD2 (7 bases). V was cut by 4 bases and J by 4 bases, with 15 bases left in between. This CDR3 is 15 amino acids long. Germline V lookup: CDR1 SGHTA, CDR2 FQGNSA. DNA for the CDR3: TGTGCCAGCAGCTCTGCTGGGGGGGCCTCAGATACGCAGTATTTT. This codes for CASSSAGGASDTQYF.

The J gene is TRBJ2-7, the V gene TRBV7-9; D is possibly TRBD1 (5 bases). CDR3 size: 14 residues. Germline CDR1 reads SEHNR; CDR2 reads FQNEAQ (reference sequence). Between the trimmed V and J ends, which lost 0 bases and 3 bases, there was a span of 9 bases. CDR3 in amino acids: CASSLAGAGYEQYF. The CDR3 DNA reads TGTGCCAGCAGCTTAGCAGGGGCCGGCTACGAGCAGTACTTC.

The chain couples TRBV28 to TRBJ2-1; 8 nucleotides line up with TRBD2. CDR1 and CDR2 (germline): MDHEN, SYDVKM. The CDR3 is made up of 15 amino acids. V trimming: 2 bases; J trimming: 3 bases; junction bases outside the gene matches: 3. The CDR3 sequence: CASSLRLAGYNEQFF. The CDR3 coding sequence is TGTGCCAGCAGTTTACGTCTAGCGGGCTACAATGAGCAGTTCTTC.

This sequence joins TRBV21-1 and TRBJ2-7; whether TRBD2, the table's D call, matches the DNA was not checked. TRBV21-1 is termed a pseudogene. CDR3 length: 19 amino acids. DNA of the CDR3: TGTGCCAGCAGCAAAGCGCCGACTAGCGGGCCAAACCAGACCTACGAGCAGTACTTC. Amino acid sequence: CASSKAPTSGPNQTYEQYF.

The chain combines TRBV6-6 with TRBJ1-5; 8 bases map to TRBD1. The CDR3 has 15 amino acids. Germline V gene data show CDR1 as MNHNY and CDR2 as SVGAGI (reference sequence). Losses at the gene ends were 0 bases for V and 6 bases for J; bases not matched to a gene: 4. CDR3 protein: CASSYSSGGSQPQHF. In nucleotides, the CDR3 is TGTGCCAGCAGTTACTCTTCAGGGGGCAGTCAGCCCCAGCATTTT.

This chain links TRBV7-2 with TRBJ2-7; tentatively, D is TRBD2 (6 bases). The CDR3 consists of 16 residues. The germline gives CDR1 SGHTA, CDR2 FQGNSA. The V and J ends lost 6 bases and 0 bases respectively, with 18 bases between them. CDR3: CASSYQPGLSSYEQYF. The CDR3 bases are TGTGCCAGCAGTTACCAACCGGGACTTTCCTCCTACGAGCAGTACTTC. Together with reference TRBV7-2 and TRBJ2-7, the CDR3 gives the full variable domain: GAGVSQSPSNKVTEKGKDVELRCDPISGHTALYWYRQSLGQGLEFLIYFQGNSAPDKSGLPSDRFSAERTGGSVSTLTIQRTQQEDSAVYLCASSYQPGLSSYEQYFGPGTRLTVT.

The V call is TRBV6-1, the J call TRBJ2-5; tentatively, D is TRBD2 (5 bases). CDR1 and CDR2 from the germline V gene are MNHNS and SASEGT. This CDR3 is built from 13 residues. The V end lost 5 bases, the J end lost 5 bases, and 12 bases lay between the germline ends. The CDR3 nucleotides are TGTGCCAGCAGTCGAGGATGGGAGGAGACCCAGTACTTC. This encodes CASSRGWEETQYF.

The chain has TRBV9 and TRBJ2-2, with 13 bases that match TRBD2. The trim removed 4 bases at V and 5 bases at J, leaving 8 bases unmatched. The CDR3 sequence is 17 residues long. Germline lookup yields CDR1 SGDLS and CDR2 YYNGEE. This CDR3 reads CASSSRTSGGETGELFF. The CDR3 nucleotides read TGTGCCAGCAGCTCACGGACTAGCGGGGGTGAGACCGGGGAGCTGTTTTTT.

This rearrangement joins TRBV29-1 to TRBJ1-2, with D possibly being TRBD1 (6 bases). The CDR3 loop spans 14 amino acids. Trimming removed 4 bases from V and 5 bases from J, with 17 bases in between. From germline, CDR1 is SQVTM and CDR2 ANQGSEA. In nucleotides, the CDR3 is TGCAGCGTTGCGGTCTCCGCTACAGGGTATGGCTACACCTTC. This translates into CSVAVSATGYGYTF.

The chain uses TRBV5-4 and TRBJ1-2, with D perhaps matching TRBD1 (6 bases). The CDR3 spans 16 residues. The V end lost 0 bases, the J end lost 5 bases, and 17 bases lay between the germline ends. Germline values: CDR1 SGHNT, CDR2 YYREEE (reference sequence). DNA of the CDR3: TGTGCCAGCAGCTTGGCCGAGGGACACTATTTTTATGGCTACACCTTC. Amino acids: CASSLAEGHYFYGYTF.

In its sample, this clone was seen a few times. The chain is built from TRBV6-5 and TRBJ1-2, with D perhaps TRBD1 (5 bases). The V end was cut by 5 bases, the J end by 4 bases, with 14 bases between. The CDR3 covers 14 residues. Germline V gene lookup returns CDR1 MNHEY and CDR2 SVGAGI. For the CDR3, the DNA is TGTGCCAGCAGTACCTGGACACCGCTCTATGGCTACACCTTC. This translates into CASSTWTPLYGYTF.

V gene TRBV2 combines with J gene TRBJ1-2, with D unresolved. V was trimmed by 2 bases and J by 4 bases, leaving 8 bases between them. Looked up from germline, CDR1 is SNHLY and CDR2 is FYNNEI. This CDR3 has 13 amino acids. Written as DNA, the CDR3 is TGTGCCAGCAGTGAAAGGGAGTTCTATGGCTACACCTTC. It codes for CASSEREFYGYTF.

The chain couples TRBV19 to TRBJ2-1; TRBD2 matches at 8 bases. V trimming: 5 bases; J trimming: 9 bases; junction bases outside the gene matches: 6. This CDR3 contains 13 residues. CDR1 is LNHDA and CDR2 is SQIVND in the germline V gene (reference sequence). The CDR3 DNA reads TGTGCCAGTAGTGGACTAGCCCCCTCTGAGCAGTTCTTC. Its translation is CASSGLAPSEQFF.

By frequency in the sample, this clone is medium-sized. The V call is TRBV6-1, the J call TRBJ1-3; D perhaps matches TRBD1 (6 bases). Germline assignment: CDR1 MNHNS and CDR2 SASEGT. The CDR3 has 15 residues. V was cut by 3 bases and J by 11 bases, with 20 bases left in between. DNA of the CDR3: TGTGCCAGCAGTGAGGCGTTATATTGGGCAGGGGCCATATATTTT. This codes for CASSEALYWAGAIYF.

The chain links TRBV5-4 to TRBJ2-1; no definite D call. This CDR3 is 13 amino acids long. CDR1 is SGHNT, CDR2 YYREEE, per germline (reference sequence). V was pared by 4 bases and J by 1 base, with 6 bases between. The CDR3 DNA reads TGTGCCAGCAGCCAAACATCCTACAATGAGCAGTTCTTC. It codes for CASSQTSYNEQFF.

V gene TRBV9 combines with J gene TRBJ2-1; 7 bases match TRBD2. This CDR3 has 17 amino acids. Germline CDR1 and CDR2: SGDLS and YYNGEE. V was pared by 0 bases and J by 0 bases, with 6 bases of the junction left unmatched. This CDR3 reads CASSVGAGVFSYNEQFF. The CDR3 bases are TGTGCCAGCAGCGTAGGGGCGGGGGTGTTCTCCTACAATGAGCAGTTCTTC.

This clone was seen a few times. This chain uses TRBV4-1 with TRBJ1-5; TRBD1 might be the D (6 bases). V gave up 1 base and J gave up 5 bases, with 15 bases separating them. The CDR3 spans 16 residues. CDR1 is MGHRA and CDR2 is YSYEKL in the germline V gene. This chain's CDR3 is CASSQGRPGADQPQHF. The CDR3 DNA reads TGCGCCAGCAGCCAAGGCCGACCAGGGGCAGATCAGCCCCAGCATTTT.

The chain is built from TRBV21-1 and TRBJ2-3; TRBD2 is the table's D call, not checked against the DNA. TRBV21-1 is a recognized pseudogene. The CDR3 totals 16 residues. The CDR3 region is CASSKEERTRTDTQYF. CDR3 nucleotides: TGTGCCAGCAGCAAAGAAGAGCGGACCCGCACAGATACGCAGTATTTT.

This chain links TRBV5-1 with TRBJ2-5, with 8 bases lining up with TRBD2. The germline gives CDR1 SGHRS, CDR2 YFSETQ. With 3 bases clipped from V and 2 bases from J, the junction kept 12 bases outside the gene matches. The CDR3 consists of 17 residues. The CDR3 sequence is CASSSPGVAGLQETQYF. Here the CDR3 DNA reads TGCGCCAGCAGCTCCCCAGGGGTAGCGGGATTACAAGAGACCCAGTACTTC.

This clone has only a few counts. The chain combines TRBV5-5 with TRBJ2-6; the D gene is possibly TRBD2 (5 bases). Between the trimmed V and J ends, which lost 6 bases and 2 bases, there was a span of 15 bases. The CDR3 sequence is 16 residues long. The V gene's germline CDR1 is SGHKS and CDR2 YYEKEE (reference sequence). Here the CDR3 DNA reads TGTGCCAGCACCTCCCCGTCGGAGGCTGGGGCCAACGTCCTGACTTTC. Translating it yields CASTSPSEAGANVLTF.

The gene calls are TRBV21-1 and TRBJ1-1. TRBV21-1 is recorded as a pseudogene. The CDR3 contains 15 residues. For the CDR3, the DNA is TGTGCCAGCAGCAGAAAAAACCCGCGGGGCGCTGAAGCTTTCTTT. This translates into CASSRKNPRGAEAFF.

This clone was detected a few times. One end of the junction is discordant with germline, which a read error may explain. This sequence joins TRBV7-3 and TRBJ2-1; D is unresolved. The germline CDR1 and CDR2 sequences are SGHTA and FQGTGA. There are 13 residues in the CDR3. The CDR3: CASSLGRYSEQFF. The DNA of the CDR3 is TGTGCCAGCAGCTTAGGGCGCTACAGTGAGCAGTTCTTC.

This clone appeared a few times. V and J are TRBV4-1 and TRBJ2-3, with 9 nucleotides matching TRBD2. The length of the CDR3 is 20 residues. CDR1 is MGHRA, CDR2 YSYEKL, per germline. V lost 2 bases to trimming and J lost 5 bases; unmatched junction nucleotides: 20. The CDR3 DNA sequence: TGCGCCAGCAGCCAATCCCCTACGTGGGGCGGGAGGGCCTCAGGAGATACGCAGTATTTT. This sequence encodes CASSQSPTWGGRASGDTQYF.

The chain joins TRBV5-1 to TRBJ1-6; D gene uncertain. V was cut by 0 bases and J by 1 base, with 8 bases left in between. The germline V gene encodes CDR1 SGHRS and CDR2 YFSETQ. The CDR3 has 16 residues. The CDR3 sequence is CASSLAAYSYNSPLHF. The CDR3 DNA follows: TGCGCCAGCAGCTTGGCCGCGTATTCCTATAATTCACCCCTCCACTTT.

The V gene is TRBV28, the J gene TRBJ2-7; 9 nucleotides line up with TRBD1. V dropped 5 bases and J dropped 1; count of bases not matched to a gene: 9. CDR3 length equals 16 residues. CDR1 and CDR2 (germline): MDHEN, SYDVKM. The CDR3 DNA sequence: TGTGCCAGCAGTCCTTGGACAGGGGACGCGTCCTACGAGCAGTACTTC. As protein: CASSPWTGDASYEQYF.

The V and J genes are TRBV18 and TRBJ1-3, with D unresolved. Germline V lookup: CDR1 KGHSH, CDR2 LQKENI. The CDR3 contains 16 residues. The germline V and J ends were trimmed by 4 bases and 0 bases, with 13 bases remaining between them. The CDR3 DNA reads TGTGCCAGCTCACAAGGGCTCGGGAGCTCTGGAAACACCATATATTTT. This codes for CASSQGLGSSGNTIYF.

The rearrangement joins TRBV19 to TRBJ2-5; 9 positions agree with TRBD2. The end of the DNA is better explained by TRBJ2-7, so the J call may be wrong. CDR3 length: 15 amino acids. The germline V gene has CDR1 LNHDA and CDR2 SQIVND (reference sequence). The CDR3 loop reads CASGRAGGLYYEQYF. CDR3 coding DNA: TGTGCCAGCGGACGAGCGGGGGGCCTATACTACGAGCAGTACTTC.

The chain combines TRBV19 with TRBJ2-3, with D tentatively TRBD2 (7 bases). Germline-derived CDR1 and CDR2 are LNHDA and SQIVND (reference sequence). CDR3 length: 15 residues. Trimming left V 1 base short and J 5 bases short, with 13 bases between. The CDR3, as DNA: TGTGCCAGTAGTATAGTTTGGGGGGGCGGAGATACGCAGTATTTT. It yields the protein CASSIVWGGGDTQYF.

This clone is medium-sized by share. This chain links TRBV6-5 with TRBJ1-2; the D gene is possibly TRBD1 (6 bases). There are 14 residues in the CDR3. From germline, CDR1 is MNHEY and CDR2 SVGAGI. Trimming pared 4 bases from V and 8 bases from J, leaving 17 bases between. CDR3 coding DNA: TGTGCCAGCAGTTCGCTCTACAGGGAAAAAGGCTACACCTTC. Its protein is CASSSLYREKGYTF.

V usage is TRBV7-2 and J usage is TRBJ2-7; 7 nucleotides align to TRBD1. The ends lost 2 bases at V and 6 bases at J; junction bases unmatched: 7. CDR3 length: 14 residues. Germline V CDR1 and CDR2: SGHTA, FQGNSA. The chain's CDR3 is CASSLPGGFSEQYF. The CDR3 nucleotides are TGTGCCAGCAGCTTACCAGGGGGTTTTAGCGAGCAGTACTTC.

This clone is categorized as medium-sized. This chain connects TRBV27 to TRBJ1-1; no definite D call. The V end lost 3 bases, the J end lost 0 bases, and 8 bases lay between the germline ends. This CDR3 spans 14 amino acids. Per the germline V gene, CDR1 is MNHEY and CDR2 is SMNVEV (reference sequence). The CDR3 DNA is TGTGCCAGCAGTTTTTCTAATGTGAACACTGAAGCTTTCTTT. The encoded protein is CASSFSNVNTEAFF.

The chain couples TRBV5-1 to TRBJ1-6, with D possibly TRBD1 on 5 matching bases. Looked up from germline, CDR1 is SGHRS and CDR2 is YFSETQ. This CDR3 contains 16 residues. The V and J ends lost 6 bases and 0 bases respectively, with 13 bases between them. In DNA, the CDR3 is TGCGCCAGCAAGGTTGGGGCGAGCTCCTATAATTCACCCCTCCACTTT. Encoded protein: CASKVGASSYNSPLHF.